A selection of T cell receptor beta chains follows, all from one sample in a study of CD8 T cells in Susac syndrome. TCRdb used MiXCR to reprocess the immunoSEQ multiplex PCR reads, holding one entry per CDR3 protein. This repertoire shows 150,000 to 180,000 distinct CDR3 sequences, 85% to 95% found once; its top ten account for 0.15% to 0.2%. Material for sequencing was CD4+ T cells from PBMCs. The receptors were sampled from a human donor with Susac syndrome. CDR3s include the opening cysteine and the closing phenylalanine or tryptophan. Fields, in order: clone size, D gene, J gene, V gene, CDR3 DNA, CDR3 protein. D genes are given only for firm matches. Size values are once, few and many counts, or a class for expanded clones, and some rows have none.

clone size: .
D gene: .
J gene: TRBJ2-7
V gene: TRBV29-1
CDR3 DNA: TGCAGCGTTGGGTTTAGGGCTGGCGAGCAGTACTTC
CDR3 protein: CSVGFRAGEQYF

clone size: .
D gene: .
J gene: TRBJ1-5
V gene: TRBV29-1
CDR3 DNA: TGCAGCGTTTCCTATCCTGGGGGAGATCAGCCCCAGCATTTT
CDR3 protein: CSVSYPGGDQPQHF

clone size: .
D gene: .
J gene: TRBJ2-6
V gene: TRBV12-3/TRBV12-4
CDR3 DNA: TGTGCCAGCAGTACGCGGATCTCTGGGACCAACGTCCTGACTTTC
CDR3 protein: CASSTRISGTNVLTF

clone size: .
D gene: .
J gene: TRBJ2-7
V gene: TRBV7-9
CDR3 DNA: TGTGCCAGCAGCACCTCCTACGAGCAGTACTTC
CDR3 protein: CASSTSYEQYF

clone size: .
D gene: .
J gene: TRBJ1-1
V gene: TRBV20-1
CDR3 DNA: TGCAGCCAGTACAGGGCATCAGATGAAGCTTTCTTT
CDR3 protein: CSQYRASDEAFF

clone size: .
D gene: .
J gene: TRBJ2-1
V gene: TRBV7-9
CDR3 DNA: TGTGCCAGCAGCGCATACATGGGGGTTAGCTACAATGAGCAGTTCTTC
CDR3 protein: CASSAYMGVSYNEQFF

clone size: .
D gene: .
J gene: TRBJ2-5
V gene: TRBV20-1
CDR3 DNA: TGCAGTGCTAGATTGGGGGCCAGGGAGACCCAGTACTTC
CDR3 protein: CSARLGARETQYF

clone size: .
D gene: .
J gene: TRBJ2-3
V gene: TRBV9
CDR3 DNA: TGTGCCAGCAGCGTAGGTGATAGTTCAAAGGTTGATACGAAGTATTTT
CDR3 protein: CASSVGDSSKVDTKYF

clone size: .
D gene: .
J gene: TRBJ1-2
V gene: TRBV29-1
CDR3 DNA: TGCAGCGCCCCCATGGGGACCGATAACTATGGCTACACCTTC
CDR3 protein: CSAPMGTDNYGYTF

clone size: .
D gene: TRBD1
J gene: TRBJ1-5
V gene: TRBV12-3/TRBV12-4
CDR3 DNA: TGTGCCAGCTGCCTGGGACAGGTAAAACAGCCCCAGCATTTT
CDR3 protein: CASCLGQVKQPQHF

clone size: once
D gene: .
J gene: TRBJ2-5
V gene: TRBV7-9
CDR3 DNA: TGTGCCAGCAGCCCAGGACCGCGGCAGTACTTC
CDR3 protein: CASSPGPRQYF

clone size: .
D gene: TRBD1
J gene: TRBJ1-5
V gene: TRBV3-1
CDR3 DNA: TGTGCCAGCAGCCAAGAGGGGACAGGGGGCAATCAGCCCCAGCATTTT
CDR3 protein: CASSQEGTGGNQPQHF

clone size: .
D gene: .
J gene: TRBJ2-5
V gene: TRBV18
CDR3 DNA: TGTGCCAGCACTACAAGGGCCCAAGAGACCCAGTACTTC
CDR3 protein: CASTTRAQETQYF

clone size: .
D gene: .
J gene: TRBJ1-2
V gene: TRBV20-1
CDR3 DNA: TGCAGTGCTAGAGAGAGTTCTCCGGCCTATGGCTACACCTTC
CDR3 protein: CSARESSPAYGYTF

clone size: .
D gene: .
J gene: TRBJ1-2
V gene: TRBV15
CDR3 DNA: TGTGCCACCAGCAGAGGTAGGGTCCAACCGGATGGCTACACCTTC
CDR3 protein: CATSRGRVQPDGYTF

clone size: .
D gene: .
J gene: TRBJ2-2
V gene: TRBV7-9
CDR3 DNA: TGTGCCAGCAGCCCCGCGGGGACCCTAAACACCGGGGAGCTGTTTTTT
CDR3 protein: CASSPAGTLNTGELFF

clone size: .
D gene: .
J gene: TRBJ2-7
V gene: TRBV18
CDR3 DNA: TGTGCCAGCTCACCTAGCACCTCCTCCTACGAGCAGTACTTC
CDR3 protein: CASSPSTSSYEQYF

clone size: .
D gene: .
J gene: TRBJ2-3
V gene: TRBV4-1
CDR3 DNA: TGCGCCAGCAGCCAAGACGAGGGGTCAGATACGCAGTATTTT
CDR3 protein: CASSQDEGSDTQYF

clone size: .
D gene: .
J gene: TRBJ1-2
V gene: TRBV14
CDR3 DNA: TGTGCCAGCAGCCAAGATAGCGCGTTACTCTATGGCTACACCTTC
CDR3 protein: CASSQDSALLYGYTF

clone size: .
D gene: .
J gene: TRBJ1-1
V gene: TRBV7-9
CDR3 DNA: TGTGCCAGCAGCCATCCCCTGGCGCGGACTGAAGCTTTCTTT
CDR3 protein: CASSHPLARTEAFF

clone size: .
D gene: .
J gene: TRBJ2-1
V gene: TRBV5-6
CDR3 DNA: TGTGCCAGCAGCTCGGGCCACCTAAGCTACAATGAGCAGTTCTTC
CDR3 protein: CASSSGHLSYNEQFF

clone size: .
D gene: .
J gene: TRBJ2-7
V gene: TRBV18
CDR3 DNA: TGTGCCAGCTCAGATGAGGGATACGAGCAGTACTTC
CDR3 protein: CASSDEGYEQYF

clone size: .
D gene: .
J gene: TRBJ1-2
V gene: TRBV7-2
CDR3 DNA: TGTGCCAGCAGCCCCCCCGGGACACCCTATGGCTACACCTTC
CDR3 protein: CASSPPGTPYGYTF

clone size: .
D gene: .
J gene: TRBJ1-6
V gene: TRBV27
CDR3 DNA: TGTGCCAGCAGTTTCCGGGACTCACCCCTCCACTTT
CDR3 protein: CASSFRDSPLHF

clone size: .
D gene: TRBD1
J gene: TRBJ2-7
V gene: TRBV28
CDR3 DNA: TGTGCCAGCAGGACAGGGTGGCACGAGCAGTACTTC
CDR3 protein: CASRTGWHEQYF

clone size: .
D gene: .
J gene: TRBJ2-7
V gene: TRBV5-6
CDR3 DNA: TGTGCCAGCAGCCTGAGGCGGGGACAGTATCTTTACGAGCAGTACTTC
CDR3 protein: CASSLRRGQYLYEQYF

clone size: .
D gene: TRBD2
J gene: TRBJ2-5
V gene: TRBV27
CDR3 DNA: TGTGCCAGCAGTTTATCGCGGGGGTTCCAAGAGACCCAGTACTTC
CDR3 protein: CASSLSRGFQETQYF